This T cell receptor (beta chain) was sequenced in a study of T cell responses to AZD1222 COVID-19 vaccine. TCRdb keeps only in-frame clones here, not all; method: immunoSEQ multiplex PCR. This sample has 27,000 or so clones, with about 90% found just once. Worth noting for this clone: The antigen is not known.

Both about-4-week and about-12-week second-dose recipients were combined. Findings and caveats of the study: Only a handful of AZD1222 recipients, several in all, had baseline seropositivity. Among vaccine-associated CD4 TCRs, coverage spanned spike, with dominance at 160-218 and 743-854. Mostly white British, mostly female donors; authors suggested clonal diversity may be underestimated.

Trimming removed 4 bases at V and 6 bases at J, with 9 bases between. Germline V gives CDR1 MDHEN, CDR2 SYDVKM. The CDR3 extends over 13 amino acids. This rearrangement joins TRBV28 to TRBJ1-4; TRBD1 might be the D (6 bases). The clonotype comes from an adult who received the AZD1222 COVID-19 vaccine. Sample: peripheral blood, taken 28 days after the second AZD1222 dose. As DNA, the CDR3 is TGTGCCAGCAGTTCACACAGGGATGAAAAACTGTTTTTT. As protein: CASSSHRDEKLFF.